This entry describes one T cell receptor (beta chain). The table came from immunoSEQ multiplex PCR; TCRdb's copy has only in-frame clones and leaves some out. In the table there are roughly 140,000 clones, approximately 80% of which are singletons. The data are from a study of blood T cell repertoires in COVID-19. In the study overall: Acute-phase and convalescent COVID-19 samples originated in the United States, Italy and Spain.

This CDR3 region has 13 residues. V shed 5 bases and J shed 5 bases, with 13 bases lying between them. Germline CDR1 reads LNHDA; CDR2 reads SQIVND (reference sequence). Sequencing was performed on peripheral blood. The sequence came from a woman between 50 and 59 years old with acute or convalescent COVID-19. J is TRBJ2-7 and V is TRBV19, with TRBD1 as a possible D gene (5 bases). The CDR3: CASSPGYMDEQYF. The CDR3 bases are TGTGCCAGTAGTCCAGGGTATATGGACGAGCAGTACTTC.